The clone carrying this T cell receptor (beta chain) was seen only a few times. Its antigen remains unidentified. Treatment described: oral pan-JAK inhibitor, 5-10 mg twice daily. This record belongs to a study of CD8+ T cells in alopecia areata. For the study at large: Severity scoring for treated patients was based on the percentage of affected scalp area.

Study-wide results and caveats: Links between baseline CD8+ expansion and response need larger treated cohorts.

Looked up from germline, CDR1 is SQVTM and CDR2 is ANQGSEA. This CDR3 region has 14 residues. Trimming at V came to 0 bases and at J to 8 bases, leaving 5 bases not matched to a gene. Extraction and reverse transcription of RNA yielded cDNA as the sequencing template. TCRdb keeps only in-frame clones here, not all; method: immunoSEQ multiplex PCR. The sample includes about 250,000 clones, 50% to 75% of them seen just once. The sample in question was CD4+ T cells sorted from blood, obtained around week 54, from a patient treated with tofacitinib. The TCR comes from a human donor with alopecia areata. V and J are TRBV29-1 and TRBJ1-2, with TRBD1 matching 11 bases. CDR3 protein: CSVEDLDRGHGYTF. In DNA, the CDR3 is TGCAGCGTTGAAGATCTGGACAGGGGGCACGGCTACACCTTC.